The text below deals with one T cell receptor beta chain. This clonotype has more than one count but fewer than ten. The antigen it binds to is not known. Per-base qualities were not stored, and no clone one base away is much larger. CDR1 and CDR2 are read off the germline V gene as SGHTA and FQGTGA. The cysteine opens and the phenylalanine closes a CDR3 of 13 amino acids. The sequence is cut down to CDR3 DNA, 39 bases in frame from base 1. Compared with germline, V lacks 8 bases and J lacks 7 bases; bases without a gene match: 8. Amplification of TCR beta CDR3 regions was carried out from RNA transcripts. The TCR CDR3 was subjected to a first round of RT-PCR using the HTBI primer set and the Qiagen OneStep RT-PCR kit. Libraries were constructed in a second round of multiplex PCR, after which size selection and purification were performed. Libraries were sequenced paired-end with 100 bp reads on an Illumina HiSeq2000. The study's own analysis went as follows. SOAPnuke was used to process the raw data, with reads discarded if the reads contained adapters or uncalled bases, had a mean Phred below 15, or lacked an exact constant-primer or identifier match. COPE v1.2.5 was used to merge the high-quality paired reads, and each unique nucleotide sequence was defined as a clonotype. MiTCR v1.1 was used to align the clonotypes against IMGT TRBV, TRBD and TRBJ reference segments. The analysis was restricted to V-J combinations with a frequency above 0.0001, which together covered over 99% of the repertoires. A TCS score was defined as the ratio between F50 (clonal expansion) and ExV (chaos), using BLOSUM62-based TCRdist between CDR3 peptides within each V-J. Welch's t-statistics and random forest reduced several hundred V-J features to about 13, which were used in a naive Bayes classifier (R e1071). The raw public data were reprocessed by TCRdb itself: fastp quality trimming at Q25, MiXCR clonotype calling, in-frame beta chains only. Rows merge per CDR3 protein into single entries with the most common DNA and genes. V and J calls and clone size were set by TCRdb, not the authors. Counted in this sample were some 530,000 distinct CDR3 sequences; 22% of them appeared once. The top ten clonotypes cover approximately 49% of the sample.

The sample comes from a study of T cells in Graves' hyperthyroidism and ophthalmopathy (dated by TCRdb to the late 2010s). At the level of the whole study: Peripheral blood samples were taken at initial diagnosis, before any treatment was given. To identify distinguishing TCR V-J signatures, a discovery cohort of 95 to 100 patients was used, comprising 43 with Graves' ophthalmopathy and 57 with stable Graves' hyperthyroidism. Prospective prediction of ophthalmopathy was tested in an independent validation cohort of fewer than 20 hyperthyroidism patients and 17 patients who later progressed to ophthalmopathy. The roughly 90 discovery patients were divided at random into training and test sets in a 7:3 ratio. Thyroid tissue and blood T-cell repertoires from six Graves' hyperthyroidism patients were also compared in the study. After sampling, hyperthyroidism patients received methimazole starting at 30 mg daily, and ophthalmopathy patients received high-dose intravenous methylprednisolone. The paper reports TCR Vbeta CDR3 sequencing of 130 to 150 peripheral blood samples: 43 ophthalmopathy, under 80 hyperthyroidism and around 17 progressor patients. General study outcomes and caveats: In cross-validation, a model built on a 13 V-J signature told ophthalmopathy apart from stable hyperthyroidism with 85% to 90% sensitivity and about 81% specificity, and in testing the same model reached 80%/75%. In validation, the model predicted progression to ophthalmopathy with around 71% sensitivity and 72.22% specificity, a median of 6.5 months before onset. Blood samples also contained most of the expanded thyroid clonotypes (frequency above 0.001), which suggests that blood repertoires may reflect thyroid immune responses. No statistical method was used to fix the sample size in advance, and group allocation was not hidden from the investigators.

Ophthalmopathy patients had moderately to severely active disease, Clinical Activity Score of at least 3, NOSPECS grade of at least 4, and duration under 3 months. Any patient with an uncontrolled infection, another autoimmune disease, pregnancy or lactation was excluded. Clinical symptoms, serum thyroxine and TRAb, thyroid ultrasound, and orbital computed tomography formed the basis for the diagnoses. PBMCs were isolated from 7.5 to 10 ml of fresh peripheral blood by Ficoll-Paque density gradient centrifugation. Total RNA was extracted with Trizol reagent, and quality was checked on an Agilent 2100 Bioanalyzer.

The chain is encoded by TRBV7-3 joined to TRBJ2-5; 9 central nucleotides agree with TRBD2. The sequenced sample was blood. This sequence originates from a woman in her 70s with Graves' ophthalmopathy. The CDR3 is CASGLAGSGTQYF. Here is the DNA: TGTGCCAGCGGCCTAGCGGGATCGGGGACCCAGTACTTC.